This T cell receptor (beta chain) emerged from a study of cytomegalovirus exposure and HLA in healthy donors. 13 Jbeta primers and 60 Vbeta primers were used for the PCR. Sequencing was performed with immunoSEQ multiplex PCR; in TCRdb, only in-frame clones are kept and a portion is missing. Here the sample spans about 190,000 clones, 70% to 75% being singletons. For this clone: Its antigen is undetermined.

Germline CDR1 and CDR2: LGHNA and YNFKEQ. V was shortened by 3 bases and J by 8 bases, with 15 bases between the two germline ends. There are 14 residues in the CDR3. Study results and limitations: Certain indistinguishable V segments, among them TRBV6-2 and TRBV6-3, were excluded.

The clonotype comes from a man younger than 40 in good health and CMV-seropositive. The sample comprised PBMCs. The rearrangement links TRBV4-2 to TRBJ2-3; D might be TRBD2 (6 bases). CDR3 amino acids: CASSHPRLEGTQYF. Written as DNA, the CDR3 is TGTGCCAGCAGCCATCCTCGACTAGAAGGTACGCAGTATTTT.